This TCR beta chain was identified in a study of blood T cells in healthy people across ages. Findings and limits, study-wide: Fewer expanded clones and more diversity marked long-lived versus aged donors.

Trimming shortened V by 4 bases and J by 2 bases, and 15 bases separated the two germline ends. Germline V gene data show CDR1 as SGHVS and CDR2 as FNYEAQ. The CDR3 is 15 residues long. For the second PCR, which ran for 7 to 11 cycles, a sample-barcoded 5' primer and a J-beta primer mix were used. TCRdb processed the 5' RACE reads anew with MiXCR; each CDR3 protein has one entry. The data show over 750,000 distinct CDR3 sequences, about 25% seen once. This clonotype was observed a few times. Its specificity is unknown. These data were also reused for a study on T cells of mothers and their children.

This receptor was obtained from a boy between 5 and 17 years old in good health. V and J are TRBV7-6 and TRBJ2-7, with D maybe TRBD2 (6 bases). The source material was blood. The CDR3 DNA reads TGTGCCAGCAGCTCTGCAGGAGGGGATCCCTACGAGCAGTACTTC. This gives the protein CASSSAGGDPYEQYF.